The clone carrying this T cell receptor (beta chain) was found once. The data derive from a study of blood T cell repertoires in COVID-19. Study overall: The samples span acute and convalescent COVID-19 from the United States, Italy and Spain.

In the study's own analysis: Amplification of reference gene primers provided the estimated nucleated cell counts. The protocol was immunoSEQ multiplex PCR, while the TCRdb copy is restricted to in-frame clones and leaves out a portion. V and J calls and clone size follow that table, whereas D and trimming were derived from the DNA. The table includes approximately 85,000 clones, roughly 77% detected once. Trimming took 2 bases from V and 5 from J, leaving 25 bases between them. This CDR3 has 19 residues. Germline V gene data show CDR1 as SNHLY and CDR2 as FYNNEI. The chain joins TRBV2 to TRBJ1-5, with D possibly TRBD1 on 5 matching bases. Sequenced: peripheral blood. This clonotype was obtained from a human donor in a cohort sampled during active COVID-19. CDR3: CASSEWGRVRLGSYQPQHF. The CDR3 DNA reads TGTGCCAGCAGTGAATGGGGCAGGGTTAGATTGGGGTCTTATCAGCCCCAGCATTTT.